This T cell receptor (beta chain) was profiled in a study of persistence of HIV-infected CD4 T cells. The libraries were made with immunoSEQ version 4 in survey mode. Generated by immunoSEQ multiplex PCR, the TCRdb table keeps only in-frame clones and is missing some. Counted here are about 40,000 clones, 65% to 85% occurring once; the ten biggest clones make up 1.5% to 2%. Note on this clone: Its antigen is unidentified.

The stimulus was lysate of CMV-infected fibroblasts, about 10 ug/mL. Memory cells lacking CD40L and CD69 with high CD45RO were sorted. Stimulated PBMCs had first been depleted of CD8+ T cells. The CDR3 covers 13 residues. CDR1 and CDR2 from the germline V gene are WSHSY and SAAADI. The V end lost 8 bases, the J end lost 2 bases, and 12 bases lay between the germline ends. The sequence was collected from an adult man with HIV who was CMV-seropositive. The V gene is TRBV10-2, the J gene TRBJ1-1; D uncertain. Source: CD4+ T cells sorted from PBMCs after roughly 18-hour stimulation, taken from a patient who received antiretroviral therapy. The CDR3 is CASVAAFNTEAFF. The CDR3 coding sequence is TGCGCCAGCGTTGCAGCATTCAACACTGAAGCTTTCTTT.